One T cell receptor beta chain is described in this entry. Its antigen is unidentified. The CDR3 extends over 17 amino acids. V was clipped by 0 bases and J by 1 base, with 13 bases between them. Germline values: CDR1 LGHNA, CDR2 YNFKEQ. A multiplex PCR was run with 60 Vbeta primers and 13 Jbeta primers. TCRdb's table, derived via immunoSEQ multiplex PCR, lists solely in-frame clones and lacks some. Of under 200,000 clones listed, about 76% were seen once; the top ten hold 7% to 8.5%. The record originates from a study of cytomegalovirus exposure and HLA in healthy donors. Study conclusions and caveats: The authors considered a cluster of highly shared sequence variants likely to be a sequencing artifact. TCR beta chains associated with HLA were, in a later analysis, more clonally expanded than equally common others. Per a later analysis, 15,000 to 20,000 TCR beta sequences showed association with HLA alleles at 0.05 false discovery rate. There were 150 or so TCR beta chains listed as cytomegalovirus-associated.

The chain is built from TRBV4-2 and TRBJ2-1, with D perhaps TRBD2 (6 bases). Sequencing was carried out using PBMCs. The TCR originated in a male donor in good health and CMV-seropositive. This CDR3 is CASSQDSGTSSYNEQFF. In DNA form, the CDR3 reads TGTGCCAGCAGCCAAGACTCCGGGACTTCGTCCTACAATGAGCAGTTCTTC.